The clone carrying this T cell receptor (beta chain) appeared a few times. Its antigen is unknown. This record belongs to a study of T-cell reconstitution after alpha-beta-depleted transplantation in children. Study-wide results and caveats: As was reported, about two months after transplant, alpha-beta T cells came from several hundred expanded graft clones. Some patients owed their high day-60 TCRbeta diversity to surviving recipient T cells and thymic progenitors. From newly produced T cells came most of the T-cell counts and diversity one year after transplant.

Unique molecular identifiers were built into the TCRbeta library. In TCRdb, the PCR reads were re-called with MiXCR into one record per CDR3 protein. The sample has 580,000 or so distinct CDR3 sequences; 20% to 25% are singletons. The CDR3 sequence is 16 residues long. Germline loops: CDR1 SGHRS, CDR2 YFSETQ. V shed 2 bases, J shed 8 bases, and the junction held 13 bases outside the gene matches. This TCR was recovered from a boy under two years old who had a stem cell transplant for acute myeloid leukemia, so the T cells may come from the graft donor. The sequencing used PBMCs, mostly from graft donor cells, collected 360 days after TCRalphabeta/CD19-depleted stem cell transplant. The genes are TRBV5-1 and TRBJ2-1; 7 positions agree with TRBD2. DNA of the CDR3: TGCGCCAGCAGCTTCCTACTAGCGACCCCCCGGCATGAGCAGTTCTTC. Protein sequence: CASSFLLATPRHEQFF.